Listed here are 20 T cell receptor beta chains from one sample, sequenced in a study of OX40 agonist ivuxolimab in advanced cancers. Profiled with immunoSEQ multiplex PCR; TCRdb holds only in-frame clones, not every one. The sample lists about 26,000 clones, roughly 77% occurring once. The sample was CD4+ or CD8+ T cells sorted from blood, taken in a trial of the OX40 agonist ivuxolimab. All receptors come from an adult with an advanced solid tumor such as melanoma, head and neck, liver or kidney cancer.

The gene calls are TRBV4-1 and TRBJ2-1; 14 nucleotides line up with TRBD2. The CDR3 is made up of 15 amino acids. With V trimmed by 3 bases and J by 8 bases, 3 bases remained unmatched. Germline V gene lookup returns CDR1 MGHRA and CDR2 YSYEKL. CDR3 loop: CASSQGLAGVYEQFF. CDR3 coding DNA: TGCGCCAGCAGCCAGGGACTAGCGGGGGTTTATGAGCAGTTCTTC.

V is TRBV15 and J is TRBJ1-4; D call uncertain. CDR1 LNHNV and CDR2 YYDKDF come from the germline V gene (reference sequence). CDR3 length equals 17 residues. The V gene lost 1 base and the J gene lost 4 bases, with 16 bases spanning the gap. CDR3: CATSRVEPPRYNEKLFF. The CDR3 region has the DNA TGTGCCACCAGCAGAGTTGAGCCGCCACGTTATAATGAAAAACTGTTTTTT. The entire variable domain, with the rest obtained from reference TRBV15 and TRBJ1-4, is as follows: DAMVIQNPRYQVTQFGKPVTLSCSQTLNHNVMYWYQQKSSQAPKLLFHYYDKDFNNEADTPDNFQSRRPNTSFCFLDIRSPGLGDTAMYLCATSRVEPPRYNEKLFFGSGTQLSVL.

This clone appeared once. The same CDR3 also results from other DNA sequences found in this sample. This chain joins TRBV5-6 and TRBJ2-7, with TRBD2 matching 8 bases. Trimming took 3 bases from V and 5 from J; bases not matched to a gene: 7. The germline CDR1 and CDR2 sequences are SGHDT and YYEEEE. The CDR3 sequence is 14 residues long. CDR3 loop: CASSSGLEVDEQYF. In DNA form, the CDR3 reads TGTGCCAGCAGCTCGGGACTAGAGGTGGACGAGCAGTACTTC. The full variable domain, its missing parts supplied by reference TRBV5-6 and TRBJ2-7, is DAGVTQSPTHLIKTRGQQVTLRCSPKSGHDTVSWYQQALGQGPQFIFQYYEEEERQRGNFPDRFSGHQFPNYSSELNVNALLLGDSALYLCASSSGLEVDEQYFGPGTRLTVT.

This chain's CDR3 is CASSLVNSYEQYF. CDR3 sequence (DNA): TGTGCCAGCAGTTTAGTTAACAGCTACGAGCAGTACTTC. The V and J genes are TRBV28 and TRBJ2-7, with D uncertain. Germline V gene sequence: CDR1 MDHEN, CDR2 SYDVKM. The CDR3 loop spans 13 amino acids. Between the trimmed V and J ends, which lost 2 bases and 3 bases, there was a span of 8 bases. The full variable domain, with the rest looked up from reference TRBV28 and TRBJ2-7, is DVKVTQSSRYLVKRTGEKVFLECVQDMDHENMFWYRQDPGLGLRLIYFSYDVKMKEKGDIPEGYSVSREKKERFSLILESASTNQTSMYLCASSLVNSYEQYFGPGTRLTVT.

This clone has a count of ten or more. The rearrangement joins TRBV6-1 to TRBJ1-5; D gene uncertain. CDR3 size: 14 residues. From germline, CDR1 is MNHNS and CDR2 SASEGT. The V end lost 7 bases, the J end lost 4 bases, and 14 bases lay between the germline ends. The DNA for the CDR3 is TGTGCCAGCACCGACCGAGGTTCTAATCAGCCCCAGCATTTT. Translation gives CASTDRGSNQPQHF.

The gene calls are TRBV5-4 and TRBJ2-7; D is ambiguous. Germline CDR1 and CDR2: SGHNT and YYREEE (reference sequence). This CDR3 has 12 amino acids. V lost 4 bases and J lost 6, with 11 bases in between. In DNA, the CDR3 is TGTGCCAGCAGCCCGGCACCGTTCGAGCAGTACTTC. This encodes CASSPAPFEQYF. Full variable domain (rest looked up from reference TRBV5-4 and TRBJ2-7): ETGVTQSPTHLIKTRGQQVTLRCSSQSGHNTVSWYQQALGQGPQFIFQYYREEENGRGNFPPRFSGLQFPNYSSELNVNALELDDSALYLCASSPAPFEQYFGPGTRLTVT.

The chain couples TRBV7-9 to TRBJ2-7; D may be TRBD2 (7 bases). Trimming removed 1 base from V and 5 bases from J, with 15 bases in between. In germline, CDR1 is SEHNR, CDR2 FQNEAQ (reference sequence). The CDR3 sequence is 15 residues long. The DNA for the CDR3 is TGTGCCAGCAGCTTAGAGGCGGGGGCCCACCACGAGCAGTACTTC. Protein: CASSLEAGAHHEQYF.

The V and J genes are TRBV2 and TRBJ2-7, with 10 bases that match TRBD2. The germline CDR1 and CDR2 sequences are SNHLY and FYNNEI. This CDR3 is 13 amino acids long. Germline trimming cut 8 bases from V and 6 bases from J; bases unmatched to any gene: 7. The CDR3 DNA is TGTGCCAGCTGGGCTAGCGGGAGCGGCGAGCAGTACTTC. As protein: CASWASGSGEQYF. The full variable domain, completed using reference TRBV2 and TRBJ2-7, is EPEVTQTPSHQVTQMGQEVILRCVPISNHLYFYWYRQILGQKVEFLVSFYNNEISEKSEIFDDQFSVERPDGSNFTLKIRSTKLEDSAMYFCASWASGSGEQYFGPGTRLTVT.

The CDR3: CASSQETGGSYGYTF. The DNA for the CDR3 is TGCGCCAGCAGCCAAGAGACAGGGGGGAGTTACGGCTACACCTTC. The chain combines TRBV4-1 with TRBJ1-2; 9 bases line up with TRBD1. In germline, CDR1 is MGHRA, CDR2 YSYEKL. Trimming at V came to 0 bases and at J to 8 bases, leaving 7 bases not matched to a gene. The CDR3 loop spans 15 amino acids.

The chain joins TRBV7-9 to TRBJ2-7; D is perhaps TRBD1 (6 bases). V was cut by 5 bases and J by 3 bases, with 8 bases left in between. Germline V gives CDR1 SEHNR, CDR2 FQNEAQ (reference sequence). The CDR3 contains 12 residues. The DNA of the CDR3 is TGTGCCAGCAGCGTGGACAGCTACGAGCAGTACTTC. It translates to CASSVDSYEQYF. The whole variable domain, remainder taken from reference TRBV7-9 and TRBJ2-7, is DTGVSQNPRHKITKRGQNVTFRCDPISEHNRLYWYRQTLGQGPEFLTYFQNEAQLEKSRLLSDRFSAERPKGSFSTLEIQRTEQGDSAMYLCASSVDSYEQYFGPGTRLTVT.

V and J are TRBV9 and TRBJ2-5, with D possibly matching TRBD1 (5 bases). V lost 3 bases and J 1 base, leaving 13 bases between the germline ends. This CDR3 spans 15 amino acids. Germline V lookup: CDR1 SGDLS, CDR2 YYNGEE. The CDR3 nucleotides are TGTGCCAGCAGCGGACGAGGAAGGGGCCAAGAGACCCAGTACTTC. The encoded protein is CASSGRGRGQETQYF.

The CDR3 region has the DNA TGTGCCAGCAGCAAGCCAGCGGGGGTCTCCTACGAGCAGTACTTC. Translated: CASSKPAGVSYEQYF. The chain is built from TRBV21-1 and TRBJ2-7; the table's TRBD2 call for D was not verified on the DNA. TRBV21-1 is a pseudogene segment. This CDR3 has 15 residues.

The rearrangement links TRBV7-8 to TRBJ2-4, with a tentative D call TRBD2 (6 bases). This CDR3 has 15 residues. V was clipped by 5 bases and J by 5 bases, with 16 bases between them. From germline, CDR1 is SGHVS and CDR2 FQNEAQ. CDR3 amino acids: CASSPNPGAENIQYF. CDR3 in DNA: TGTGCCAGCAGCCCCAACCCGGGAGCGGAAAACATTCAGTACTTC.

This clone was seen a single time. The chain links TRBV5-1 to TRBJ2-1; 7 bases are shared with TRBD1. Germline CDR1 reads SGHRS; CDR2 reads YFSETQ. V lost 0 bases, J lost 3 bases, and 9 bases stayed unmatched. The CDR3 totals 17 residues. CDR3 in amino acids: CASSLGSGGLGYNEQFF. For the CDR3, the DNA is TGCGCCAGCAGCTTGGGATCAGGGGGATTGGGCTACAATGAGCAGTTCTTC.

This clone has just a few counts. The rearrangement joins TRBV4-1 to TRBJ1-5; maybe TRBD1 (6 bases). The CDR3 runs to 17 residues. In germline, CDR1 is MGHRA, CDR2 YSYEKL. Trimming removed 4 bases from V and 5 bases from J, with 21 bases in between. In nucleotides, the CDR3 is TGCGCCAGCAGCCGGGGGGGGCACTATAGCACCGATCAGCCCCAGCATTTT. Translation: CASSRGGHYSTDQPQHF.

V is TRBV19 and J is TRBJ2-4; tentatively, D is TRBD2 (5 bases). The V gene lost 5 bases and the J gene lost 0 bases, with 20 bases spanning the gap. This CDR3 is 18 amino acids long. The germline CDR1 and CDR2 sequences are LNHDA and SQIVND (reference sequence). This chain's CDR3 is CASSRIPGTHLAKNIQYF. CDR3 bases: TGTGCCAGTAGTCGGATCCCGGGAACCCACTTAGCCAAAAACATTCAGTACTTC.

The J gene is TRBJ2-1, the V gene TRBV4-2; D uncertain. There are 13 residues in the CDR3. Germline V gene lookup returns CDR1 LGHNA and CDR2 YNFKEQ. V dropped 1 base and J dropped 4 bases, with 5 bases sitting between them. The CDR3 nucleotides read TGTGCCAGCAGCCAAGGCCTTTACAATGAGCAGTTCTTC. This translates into CASSQGLYNEQFF.

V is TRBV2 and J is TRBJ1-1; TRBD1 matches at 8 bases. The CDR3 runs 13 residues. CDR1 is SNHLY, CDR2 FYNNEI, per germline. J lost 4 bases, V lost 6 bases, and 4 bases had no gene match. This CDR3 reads CASRVTGGTEAFF. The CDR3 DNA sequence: TGTGCCAGCAGAGTTACAGGGGGCACTGAAGCTTTCTTT.

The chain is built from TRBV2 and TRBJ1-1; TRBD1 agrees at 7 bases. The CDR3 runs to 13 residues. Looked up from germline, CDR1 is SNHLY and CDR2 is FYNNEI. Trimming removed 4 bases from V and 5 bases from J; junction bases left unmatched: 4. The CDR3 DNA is TGTGCCAGCAGTGGGACAGGTTTGACTGAAGCTTTCTTT. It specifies CASSGTGLTEAFF.

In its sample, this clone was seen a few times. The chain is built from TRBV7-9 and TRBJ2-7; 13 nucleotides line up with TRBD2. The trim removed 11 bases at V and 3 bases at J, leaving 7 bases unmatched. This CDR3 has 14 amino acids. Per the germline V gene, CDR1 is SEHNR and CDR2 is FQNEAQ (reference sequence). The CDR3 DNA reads TGTGCCGGACAGAGGACTAGCGGGAGCTACGAGCAGTACTTC. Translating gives CAGQRTSGSYEQYF.